These 3 T cell receptor beta chains came from one sample sequenced in a study of technical replicates of blood from four donors. The assay was immunoSEQ multiplex PCR, and TCRdb's table has in-frame clones only and misses some. Of about 75,000 clones in the sample, 95% to 98% are singletons; the top ten hold around 0.31%. Sequenced input: T cells isolated from PBMCs. These receptor sequences come from a human donor in good health.

V is TRBV19 and J is TRBJ2-1, with 12 bases matching TRBD1. This CDR3 has 19 residues. J lost 0 bases, V lost 5 bases, and 11 bases had no gene match. Germline V gene lookup returns CDR1 LNHDA and CDR2 SQIVND (reference sequence). CDR3 DNA sequence: TGTGCCAGTAGTTCAGGCGGGACAGGGGGCCTTAGCTCCTACAATGAGCAGTTCTTC. Its translation is CASSSGGTGGLSSYNEQFF.

The V call is TRBV19, the J call TRBJ2-2; a weak D match, TRBD2 (6 bases). V lost 5 bases and J lost 6, with 13 bases in between. Germline V gene data show CDR1 as LNHDA and CDR2 as SQIVND (reference sequence). CDR3 size: 14 residues. The CDR3 DNA reads TGTGCCAGTAGTCTAGCGTACTTATCCGGGGAGCTGTTTTTT. Its translation is CASSLAYLSGELFF.

The chain has TRBV19 and TRBJ1-1; possible D gene TRBD1, 5 bases. Germline CDR1 LNHDA, CDR2 SQIVND (reference sequence). The germline V and J ends were trimmed by 5 bases and 0 bases, with 19 bases remaining between them. The CDR3 is 17 amino acids. Here the CDR3 reads CASSPGGGRGMNTEAFF. In DNA form, the CDR3 reads TGTGCCAGTAGTCCTGGGGGAGGGCGGGGCATGAACACTGAAGCTTTCTTT. Supplemented by reference TRBV19 and TRBJ1-1, the full variable domain reads DGGITQSPKYLFRKEGQNVTLSCEQNLNHDAMYWYRQDPGQGLRLIYYSQIVNDFQKGDIAEGYSVSREKKESFPLTVTSAQKNPTAFYLCASSPGGGRGMNTEAFFGQGTRLTVV.